This T cell receptor (beta chain) was recovered during a study of T cell clones after liver transplantation. Whole-study findings and limits: Compared with third party-reactive sequences, donor-reactive ones declined more, independent of withdrawal success. Conclusions were preliminary, with small, heterogeneous patient groups. In a couple of subjects, few donor cells limited the measurable donor-reactive repertoire.

The method was immunoSEQ multiplex PCR; TCRdb's version includes in-frame clones alone and lacks a portion of them. The table shows roughly 80,000 clones, with around 78% occurring only once. Germline loops: CDR1 SEHNR, CDR2 FQNEAQ (reference sequence). The CDR3 has 13 residues. Trimming took off 1 base at V and 5 bases at J, with 5 bases between the two ends. Turning to this clone: Its specificity is not known.

The chain carries TRBV7-9 and TRBJ2-2; D remains unclear. This TCR came from a human patient who received a liver transplant. The graft donor may account for some of the T cells. The source was CD4+ T cells from blood, collected at the 22-month timepoint. The CDR3 is CASSLVSTGELFF. CDR3 nucleotide sequence: TGTGCCAGCAGCTTAGTGTCGACCGGGGAGCTGTTTTTT.